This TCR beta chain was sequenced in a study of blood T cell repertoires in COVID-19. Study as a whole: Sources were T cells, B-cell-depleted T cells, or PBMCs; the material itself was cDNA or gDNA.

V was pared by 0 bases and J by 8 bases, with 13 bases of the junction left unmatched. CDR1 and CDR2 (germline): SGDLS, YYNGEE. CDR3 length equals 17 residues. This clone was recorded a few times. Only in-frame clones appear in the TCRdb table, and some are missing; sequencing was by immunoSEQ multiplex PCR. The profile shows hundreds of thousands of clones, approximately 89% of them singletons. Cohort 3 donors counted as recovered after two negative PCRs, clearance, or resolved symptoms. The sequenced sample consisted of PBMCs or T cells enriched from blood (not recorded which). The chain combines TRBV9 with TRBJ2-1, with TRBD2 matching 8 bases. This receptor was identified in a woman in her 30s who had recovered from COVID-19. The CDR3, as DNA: TGTGCCAGCAGCGTAGAGGGGAGGACTAGCCTCCTAGATGAGCAGTTCTTC. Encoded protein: CASSVEGRTSLLDEQFF. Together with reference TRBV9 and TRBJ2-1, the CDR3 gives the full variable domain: DSGVTQTPKHLITATGQRVTLRCSPRSGDLSVYWYQQSLDQGLQFLIQYYNGEERAKGNILERFSAQQFPDLHSELNLSSLELGDSALYFCASSVEGRTSLLDEQFFGPGTRLTVL.